These 17 T cell receptor beta chains originate from one sample sequenced in a study of CD8+ T cells in alopecia areata (dated by TCRdb to the late 2010s). The library was built by means of the immunoSEQ multiplex PCR assay. RNA was extracted from all samples and reverse transcribed into cDNA, which served as template for TCR sequencing. The immuneACCESS repertoire file appears here via TCRdb, limited to in-frame rearrangements. These files lack a portion of the clones; in checked studies, under half of the deficit traces to unresolved V genes, and the cause of the others is not known. The sample table records some 170,000 clones; less than 75% of these occur just once. Together, the top ten hold over 9.5% of the sample. Sample time point, as interpreted from the label and publication: baseline before oral tofacitinib. This specimen consisted of CD8+ T cells sorted from blood, obtained at week 0. The origin of the receptors is a human donor with alopecia areata.

The sample holds a few counts of this clone. The rearrangement joins TRBV9 to TRBJ2-7; 9 nucleotides agree with TRBD2. The CDR3 covers 15 residues. CDR1 and CDR2 (germline): SGDLS, YYNGEE. With V trimmed by 0 bases and J by 5 bases, 6 bases remained unmatched. The CDR3 DNA reads TGTGCCAGCAGCGTAGCTAGCGGGGCTCAGAACGAGCAGTACTTC. It is translated as CASSVASGAQNEQYF.

The chain recombines TRBV12-5 with TRBJ2-3, with TRBD1 identical over 8 bases. This CDR3 region has 16 residues. Germline CDR1 LGHNT, CDR2 FRNRAP. V dropped 4 bases and J dropped 3; count of bases not matched to a gene: 9. The CDR3 loop is CASGWAGQAHTDTQYF. The CDR3 DNA follows: TGTGCTAGTGGTTGGGCGGGACAGGCGCATACAGATACGCAGTATTTT.

Comments on this clone: The CDR3 does not close with the conserved phenylalanine or tryptophan, likely indicating a read error. The DNA is omitted, as the CDR3 cannot be located on it reliably, and the CDR3 follows TCRdb's listing. The chain recombines TRBV6-1 with TRBJ2-3. Germline V lookup: CDR1 MNHNS, CDR2 SASEGT. The CDR3 adds up to 8 amino acids, both ends counted. The CDR3 protein is CASSDSLL.

The CDR3 DNA reads as TGCGCCAGCAGCCAATTCCAGGGGGGGAATCAGCCCCAGCATTTT. Translation gives CASSQFQGGNQPQHF. The gene calls are TRBV4-1 and TRBJ1-5, with 7 bases that match TRBD1. The germline V gene encodes CDR1 MGHRA and CDR2 YSYEKL. The junction had 5 bases not matched to a gene; V was cut back by 2 bases and J by 4 bases. This CDR3 is built from 15 residues.

The chain employs TRBV7-9 and TRBJ2-1; D is unclear. The CDR3 length is 12 residues. Between the trimmed V and J ends, which lost 8 bases and 9 bases, there was a span of 14 bases. The V gene's germline CDR1 is SEHNR and CDR2 FQNEAQ (reference sequence). For the CDR3, the DNA is TGTGCCAGCGGACGAAGGATGGGTGAGCAGTTCTTC. This gives the protein CASGRRMGEQFF.

The chain employs TRBV7-9 and TRBJ1-2, with 7 bases fitting TRBD1. Germline V gene data show CDR1 as SEHNR and CDR2 as FQNEAQ (reference sequence). V was pared by 1 base and J by 6 bases, with 8 bases of the junction left unmatched. This CDR3 comprises 15 residues. CDR3 in DNA: TGTGCCAGCAGCTTAGAGGGGGCCTCGAAGGATGGCTACACCTTC. It encodes CASSLEGASKDGYTF.

This CDR3 reads CASSQEGYNEQFF. The DNA for the CDR3 is TGCGCCAGCAGCCAAGAGGGGTACAATGAGCAGTTCTTC. The rearrangement joins TRBV4-1 to TRBJ2-1; D not resolved. The V gene lost 0 bases and the J gene lost 4 bases, with 4 bases spanning the gap. The CDR3 runs to 13 residues. CDR1 and CDR2 from the germline V gene are MGHRA and YSYEKL.

The genes are TRBV7-9 and TRBJ1-1; TRBD1 might be the D (6 bases). CDR3 length: 13 amino acids. CDR1 is SEHNR and CDR2 is FQNEAQ in the germline V gene (reference sequence). Trimming shortened V by 6 bases and J by 5 bases, and 13 bases separated the two germline ends. The CDR3 bases are TGTGCCAGCAGATCAGGTCAGGGGACTGAAGCTTTCTTT. It codes for CASRSGQGTEAFF.

The gene calls are TRBV27 and TRBJ2-3; TRBD1 aligns across 8 bases. Germline V gene lookup returns CDR1 MNHEY and CDR2 SMNVEV (reference sequence). The J segment lost 3 bases and the V segment lost 0 bases, leaving 8 bases of the junction unmatched. CDR3 size: 17 residues. The CDR3 spells CASSLSPRTGWTDTQYF. The CDR3 region has the DNA TGTGCCAGCAGTTTATCCCCCCGGACAGGGTGGACAGATACGCAGTATTTT.

The gene calls are TRBV21-1 and TRBJ2-5; the table's D call, TRBD1, was not checked against the DNA. TRBV21-1 is an annotated pseudogene. CDR3 length: 18 residues. The CDR3 loop reads CASSKVSRGQGWEETQYF. CDR3 sequence (DNA): TGTGCCAGCAGCAAAGTTTCCAGGGGACAGGGATGGGAAGAGACCCAGTACTTC.

The V gene is TRBV7-9, the J gene TRBJ2-5; 8 bases match TRBD1. Germline lookup yields CDR1 SEHNR and CDR2 FQNEAQ (reference sequence). The trim removed 4 bases at V and 2 bases at J, leaving 18 bases unmatched. The CDR3 length is 19 residues. CDR3 in amino acids: CASSSPGDRSGPRQETQYF. The DNA of the CDR3 is TGTGCCAGCAGCTCGCCCGGGGACAGGAGTGGGCCCCGACAAGAGACCCAGTACTTC.

This clone was observed a single time. V is TRBV7-2 and J is TRBJ2-7, with D unclear. Germline lookup yields CDR1 SGHTA and CDR2 FQGNSA. V was shortened by 2 bases and J by 6 bases, with 8 bases between the two germline ends. The CDR3 has 12 amino acids. The DNA for the CDR3 is TGTGCCAGCAGCTTAATTTTTCCCGAGCAGTACTTC. Encoded protein: CASSLIFPEQYF.

The V and J genes are TRBV5-6 and TRBJ2-1; tentative D call: TRBD2 (7 bases). Germline V gene data show CDR1 as SGHDT and CDR2 as YYEEEE. This CDR3 comprises 14 residues. V was shortened by 4 bases and J by 5 bases, with 13 bases between the two germline ends. As DNA, the CDR3 is TGTGCCAGCAGCCCGGGGGGCGGTCACAATGAGCAGTTCTTC. Protein sequence: CASSPGGGHNEQFF.

The chain has TRBV27 and TRBJ2-2; unclear D gene. This CDR3 is 15 amino acids long. The V end was cut by 0 bases, the J end by 7 bases, with 12 bases between. Per the germline V gene, CDR1 is MNHEY and CDR2 is SMNVEV (reference sequence). CDR3 sequence (DNA): TGTGCCAGCAGTTTATCCTTATATCGGCTCGGGGAGCTGTTTTTT. It is translated as CASSLSLYRLGELFF.

The CDR3 loop is CASTGERTYEQYF. CDR3 nucleotides: TGCGCCAGCACCGGGGAGCGCACCTACGAGCAGTACTTC. This chain connects TRBV5-1 to TRBJ2-7; a weak D match, TRBD2 (5 bases). This CDR3 contains 13 residues. CDR1 SGHRS and CDR2 YFSETQ come from the germline V gene. V gave up 6 bases and J gave up 2 bases, with 12 bases separating them.

This clone came up a few times. The CDR3 protein is CAWSVGGPQFF. The CDR3 coding sequence is TGTGCCTGGAGTGTTGGGGGACCCCAGTTCTTC. The genes are TRBV30 and TRBJ2-1; D may correspond to TRBD1 or TRBD2 (5 bases each). The CDR3 spans 11 residues. The germline CDR1 and CDR2 sequences are GTSNPN and SVGIG (reference sequence). The V and J ends lost 0 bases and 13 bases respectively, with 10 bases between them. The full variable domain, completed using reference TRBV30 and TRBJ2-1, is SQTIHQWPATLVQPVGSPLSLECTVEGTSNPNLYWYRQAAGRGLQLLFYSVGIGQISSEVPQNLSASRPQDRQFILSSKKLLLSDSGFYLCAWSVGGPQFFGPGTRLTVL.

This sequence joins TRBV28 and TRBJ2-5; tentative D call: TRBD1 (5 bases). The V end lost 6 bases, the J end lost 1 base, and 12 bases lay between the germline ends. CDR3 length: 14 amino acids. The germline V gene has CDR1 MDHEN and CDR2 SYDVKM. As DNA, the CDR3 is TGTGCCAGCAGACAGGTCGGAACCCAAGAGACCCAGTACTTC. It translates to CASRQVGTQETQYF.